Presented here are 2 T cell receptor beta chains from one specimen sequenced in a study of blood T cell repertoires in COVID-19. The repertoire was sequenced with immunoSEQ multiplex PCR; TCRdb's copy has only in-frame clones and lacks some. The sample has tens of thousands of clones, approximately 92% seen once. What was sequenced was peripheral blood. The receptors come from a woman aged 80 or older with active COVID-19.

This clone was detected once. The chain is built from TRBV19 and TRBJ2-7, with TRBD1 matching over 10 bases. Trimming removed 4 bases from V and 5 bases from J; junction bases left unmatched: 11. Germline CDR1 LNHDA, CDR2 SQIVND (reference sequence). The CDR3 contains 16 residues. This chain's CDR3 is CASSNNPGQGSNEQYF. DNA for the CDR3: TGTGCCAGTAGTAATAATCCGGGACAGGGGTCCAACGAGCAGTACTTC.

V is TRBV27 and J is TRBJ2-6; D gene uncertain. The germline V and J ends were trimmed by 9 bases and 4 bases, with 7 bases remaining between them. The germline CDR1 and CDR2 sequences are MNHEY and SMNVEV (reference sequence). This CDR3 is built from 12 residues. The CDR3 nucleotides read TGTGCCAGTCGGCGGGGGGCCAACGTCCTGACTTTC. Translating it yields CASRRGANVLTF.